Listed below are T cell receptor beta chains from one sample, sequenced in a study of PD-1 blockade in classical Hodgkin lymphoma. Using immunoSEQ multiplex PCR, the repertoire was profiled, and TCRdb retains in-frame clones only, with some absent. This sample yields tens of thousands of clones, of which 81% are seen a single time; about a sixth belongs to the top ten. Sequencing used peripheral blood mononuclear cells (PBMCs), obtained before the fourth cycle of nivolumab. Receptor source: a human donor with classical Hodgkin lymphoma. Both conserved end residues are part of each CDR3. A D gene is named only where the DNA matches it firmly. Where a row states a size, it is once, few, many or the class of an expanded clone; other rows omit it.

V	size	D	J	DNA	CDR3
TRBV28	-	-	TRBJ1-2	TGTGCCAGCAGTACCGCTCGACAGCTCGTCTATGGCTACACCTTC	CASSTARQLVYGYTF
TRBV9	-	-	TRBJ2-4	TGTGCCAGCAGCGCCGGACAGTCATCCAAAAACATTCAGTACTTC	CASSAGQSSKNIQYF
TRBV9	-	-	TRBJ1-3	TGTGCCAGCAGCTCCCGGAACTCTGGAAACACCATATATTTT	CASSSRNSGNTIYF
TRBV5-6	-	-	TRBJ1-1	TGTGCCAGCAGCCTCAGTGGAGGTTCAGGCACTGAAGCTTTCTTT	CASSLSGGSGTEAFF
TRBV2	few	-	TRBJ1-3	TGTGCCAGCAGTGAGTACAGGAACACCATATATTTT	CASSEYRNTIYF
TRBV5-4	-	TRBD2	TRBJ2-2	TGTGCCAGCAGGAAATCGGGACTAGCGGGTAACACCGGGGAGCTGTTTTTT	CASRKSGLAGNTGELFF
TRBV19	-	-	TRBJ1-5	TGTGCCAGTAGTATGCGGGGGAGTCAGCCCCAGCATTTT	CASSMRGSQPQHF
TRBV4-2	-	TRBD1	TRBJ1-2	TGTGCCAGCAGCCAAGACCTCCGGGACAGGGGAGGCTACACCTTC	CASSQDLRDRGGYTF
TRBV4-2	few	-	TRBJ1-5	TGTGCCAGCAGCCAAGAAGGGGGGCTGAATCAGCCCCAGCATTTT	CASSQEGGLNQPQHF
TRBV4-3	-	TRBD1	TRBJ2-6	TGCGCCAGCAGCCAAGATATACAGGGGGCTGGGGCCAACGTCCTGACTTTC	CASSQDIQGAGANVLTF
TRBV7-2	few	-	TRBJ1-2	TGTGCCAGCAGCTTAGGTGCCAGAAACTATGGCTACACCTTC	CASSLGARNYGYTF
TRBV28	-	-	TRBJ1-5	TGTGCCAGCAGTTTGTTCAGCCCATGGAGCAATCAGCCCCAGCATTTT	CASSLFSPWSNQPQHF
TRBV30	-	-	TRBJ2-1	TGTGCCTGGAGTGTGCAGGGGAATGAGCAGTTCTTC	CAWSVQGNEQFF
TRBV19	once	TRBD2	TRBJ2-1	TGTGCCAGTAGTTCGACTAGCGGGGGCGGGAATGAGCAGTTCTTC	CASSSTSGGGNEQFF
TRBV7-9	-	-	TRBJ2-4	TGTGCCAGCAGCCCTGGGACCGCCTTAGCCAAAAACATTCAGTACTTC	CASSPGTALAKNIQYF
TRBV15	-	-	TRBJ1-5	TGTGCCACAGCAGGGCATGACCGGCAGCCCCAGCATTTT	CATAGHDRQPQHF
TRBV10-3	-	TRBD1	TRBJ2-5	TGTGCCATCAGTGCAGGGACAGGGTCGGAGACCCAGTACTTC	CAISAGTGSETQYF
TRBV5-5	-	-	TRBJ2-3	TGTGCCAGCAGCTTGGAGGGGCGGGTCCGCACAGATACGCAGTATTTT	CASSLEGRVRTDTQYF
TRBV23-1	-	TRBD1	TRBJ1-1	TGCGCCAGCAGTCAATGGGACAGGGACACTGAAGCTTTCTTT	CASSQWDRDTEAFF
TRBV7-2	-	-	TRBJ1-2	TGTGCCAGCAGCTTAATAGGGAATGGCTACACCTTC	CASSLIGNGYTF
TRBV27	-	-	TRBJ2-3	TGTGCCAGCAGTTTCGGGTATAGCACAGATACGCAGTATTTT	CASSFGYSTDTQYF
TRBV5-4	-	-	TRBJ1-5	TGTGCCAGCAGCCCAGGGCTTAATCAGCCCCAGCATTTT	CASSPGLNQPQHF
TRBV7-7	-	-	TRBJ2-1	TGTGCTAGCAGCTTAAATACAGGGCTAGCTGAGCAGTTCTTC	CASSLNTGLAEQFF
TRBV5-1	-	-	TRBJ2-5	TGCGCCAGCAGCCCCCAGGCTTGGGGAAGAGCAGAGACCCAGTACTTC	CASSPQAWGRAETQYF
TRBV7-9	-	-	TRBJ2-7	TGTGCCAGCAGCTTAGATTTACCTCCCTACGAGCAGTACTTC	CASSLDLPPYEQYF
TRBV5-4	-	-	TRBJ1-2	TGTGCCAGCAGCTTGGCCCTTCGGTGGCAGAACTATGGCTACACCTTC	CASSLALRWQNYGYTF
TRBV4-1	-	-	TRBJ1-1	TGCGCCAGCAGCCAAGAGCTGGGGGCTCGGGCTTTCTTT	CASSQELGARAFF
TRBV6-9	-	-	TRBJ1-1	TGTGCCAGCAGTTACTCGGGGAACCAAGCTTTCTTT	CASSYSGNQAFF
TRBV4-2	-	-	TRBJ1-5	TGTGCCAGCAGAAGTTGGGCGAGTAGCAATCAGCCCCAGCATTTT	CASRSWASSNQPQHF
TRBV5-4	-	TRBD2	TRBJ2-5	TGTGCCAGCAGCTTTGCGGGACTAGCGGAAGAGACCCAGTACTTC	CASSFAGLAEETQYF
TRBV4-3	-	-	TRBJ1-6	TGCGCCAGCAGCCAAGTGTACGGGGGACAAAGAACTCCCCTCCACTTT	CASSQVYGGQRTPLHF
TRBV5-1	-	TRBD1	TRBJ1-1	TGCGCCAGCAGCTTCAACCAGGACAGGGTTGGCGCTTTCTTT	CASSFNQDRVGAFF
TRBV7-9	once	-	TRBJ1-1	TGTGCCAGCAGCTTAGGTCCGCGGGGGAAGAACACTGAAGCTTTCTTT	CASSLGPRGKNTEAFF
TRBV28	-	TRBD1	TRBJ1-5	TGTGCCAGCAGTTCAGGACAGGGGCATCAGCCCCAGCATTTT	CASSSGQGHQPQHF
TRBV10-3	-	-	TRBJ2-2	TGTGCCATCAGAGAACGGACTACTCCCCCCGGGGAGCTGTTTTTT	CAIRERTTPPGELFF
TRBV7-8	-	TRBD2	TRBJ2-3	TGTGCCAGCAGCTGGCCGGGACTAGCGCATTCAGATACGCAGTATTTT	CASSWPGLAHSDTQYF
TRBV5-1	-	TRBD1	TRBJ2-5	TGCGCCAGCAGCTTGGTTAGGGGGCCCACAAGGGAGACCCAGTACTTC	CASSLVRGPTRETQYF
TRBV29-1	once	TRBD1	TRBJ2-6	TGCAGCGGTACAAAGACAGGGCCCGGGGCCAACGTCCTGACTTTC	CSGTKTGPGANVLTF
TRBV18	-	TRBD2	TRBJ2-5	TGTGCCAGCTCACCACCGTTGCCTAGCGGGGGAGAGACCCAGTACTTC	CASSPPLPSGGETQYF
TRBV7-2	few	-	TRBJ1-1	TGTGCCAGCAGCTCTTTGGGGGGGAAGGGTGAAGCTTTCTTT	CASSSLGGKGEAFF
TRBV30	few	-	TRBJ1-1	TGTGCCTGTAAACAGCCCCCCGGGAACACTGAAGCTTTCTTT	CACKQPPGNTEAFF
TRBV19	-	TRBD1	TRBJ2-1	TGTGCCAGTAGTATCGACGGACAGGTCCTTTACAATGAGCAGTTCTTC	CASSIDGQVLYNEQFF
TRBV7-2	-	TRBD2	TRBJ2-5	TGTGCCAGCAGTTTACCGAGCGGGGGGGGAGAGACCCAGTACTTC	CASSLPSGGGETQYF
TRBV7-9	-	TRBD2	TRBJ2-5	TGTGCCAGCAGCTTAGTGGGAGGACTAGCTTCGGGCTTAGGAGAGACCCAGTACTTC	CASSLVGGLASGLGETQYF
TRBV9	few	-	TRBJ2-1	TGTGCCAGCAGCGCCGCACTACACACAGCTTTTGGTGAGCAGTTCTTC	CASSAALHTAFGEQFF
TRBV7-6	few	-	TRBJ2-5	TGTGCCAGCAGCTTCCAAGAGACCCAGTACTTC	CASSFQETQYF
TRBV6-1	-	-	TRBJ1-2	TGTGCCAGCAGTGTCTCAGGGTCGGCTGGCTACACCTTC	CASSVSGSAGYTF
TRBV4-3	once	-	TRBJ1-1	TGCGCCAGCAGCCAGGGATGGAACACTGAAGCTTTCTTT	CASSQGWNTEAFF